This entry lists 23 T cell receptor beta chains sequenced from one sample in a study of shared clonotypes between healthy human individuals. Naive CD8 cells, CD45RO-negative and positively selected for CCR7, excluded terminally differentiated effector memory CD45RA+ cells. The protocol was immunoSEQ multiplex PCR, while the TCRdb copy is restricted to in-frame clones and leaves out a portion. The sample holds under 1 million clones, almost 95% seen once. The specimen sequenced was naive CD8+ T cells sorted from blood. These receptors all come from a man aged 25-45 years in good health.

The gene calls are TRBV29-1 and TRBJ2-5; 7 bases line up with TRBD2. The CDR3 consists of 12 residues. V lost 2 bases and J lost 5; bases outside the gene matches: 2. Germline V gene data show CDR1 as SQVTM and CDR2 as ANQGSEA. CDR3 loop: CSVEREGETQYF. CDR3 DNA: TGCAGCGTTGAAAGGGAGGGGGAGACCCAGTACTTC.

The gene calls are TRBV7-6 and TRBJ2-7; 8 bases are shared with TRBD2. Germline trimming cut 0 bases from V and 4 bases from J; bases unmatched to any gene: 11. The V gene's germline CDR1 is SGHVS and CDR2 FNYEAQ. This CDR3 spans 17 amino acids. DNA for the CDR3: TGTGCCAGCAGCTTAGCGCCCTCGACCAGCGGGAGTTACGAGCAGTACTTC. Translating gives CASSLAPSTSGSYEQYF.

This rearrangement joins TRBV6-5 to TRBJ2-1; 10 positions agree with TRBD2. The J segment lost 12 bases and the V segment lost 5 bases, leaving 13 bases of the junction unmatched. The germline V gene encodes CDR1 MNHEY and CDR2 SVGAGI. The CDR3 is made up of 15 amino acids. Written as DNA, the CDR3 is TGTGCCAGCAGTCCTGCTAGCGGGGGTTTCGGGGGGCAGTTCTTC. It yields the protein CASSPASGGFGGQFF.

The chain's CDR3 is CASSLGASGTYEQYF. The CDR3 DNA sequence: TGTGCCAGCAGCTTAGGTGCTAGCGGCACCTACGAGCAGTACTTC. The chain joins TRBV11-2 to TRBJ2-7; 7 positions agree with TRBD2. CDR1 is SGHAT, CDR2 FQNNGV, per germline. The CDR3 is 15 amino acids. The junction had 5 bases not matched to a gene; V was cut back by 1 base and J by 2 bases. The full variable domain, with the rest looked up from reference TRBV11-2 and TRBJ2-7, is EAGVAQSPRYKIIEKRQSVAFWCNPISGHATLYWYQQILGQGPKLLIQFQNNGVVDDSQLPKDRFSAERLKGVDSTLKIQPAKLEDSAVYLCASSLGASGTYEQYFGPGTRLTVT.

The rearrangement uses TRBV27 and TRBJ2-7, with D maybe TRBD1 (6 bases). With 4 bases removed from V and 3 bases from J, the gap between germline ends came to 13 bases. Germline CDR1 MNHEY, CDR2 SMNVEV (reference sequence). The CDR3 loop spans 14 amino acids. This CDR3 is CASSSNARGYEQYF. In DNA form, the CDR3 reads TGTGCCAGCAGTTCTAACGCCAGGGGCTACGAGCAGTACTTC.

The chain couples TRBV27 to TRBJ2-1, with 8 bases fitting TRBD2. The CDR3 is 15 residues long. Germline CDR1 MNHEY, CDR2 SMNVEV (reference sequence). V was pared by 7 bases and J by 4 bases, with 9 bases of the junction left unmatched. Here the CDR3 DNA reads TGTGCCAGCACTCCCGTGGCGGGAGGTTACAATGAGCAGTTCTTC. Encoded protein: CASTPVAGGYNEQFF.

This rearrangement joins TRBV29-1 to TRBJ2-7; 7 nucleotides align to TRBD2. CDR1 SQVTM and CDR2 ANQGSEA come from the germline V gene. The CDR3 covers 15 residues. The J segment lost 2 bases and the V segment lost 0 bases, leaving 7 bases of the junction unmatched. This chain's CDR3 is CSVEERLADTYEQYF. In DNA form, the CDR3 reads TGCAGCGTTGAAGAGCGGCTAGCGGATACCTACGAGCAGTACTTC.

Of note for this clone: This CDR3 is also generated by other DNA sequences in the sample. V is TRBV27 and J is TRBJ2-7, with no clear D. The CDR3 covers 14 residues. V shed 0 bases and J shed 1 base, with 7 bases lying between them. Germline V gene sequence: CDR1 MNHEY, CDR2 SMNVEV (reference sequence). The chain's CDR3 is CASSLSRGSYEQYF. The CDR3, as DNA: TGTGCCAGCAGTTTATCTAGAGGTTCCTACGAGCAGTACTTC.

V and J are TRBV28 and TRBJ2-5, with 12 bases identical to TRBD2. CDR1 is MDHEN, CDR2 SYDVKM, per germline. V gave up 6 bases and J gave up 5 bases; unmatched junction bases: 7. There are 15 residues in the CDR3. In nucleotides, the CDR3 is TGTGCCAGCAGCTGGACTAGCGGGACGGGTGAGACCCAGTACTTC. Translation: CASSWTSGTGETQYF.

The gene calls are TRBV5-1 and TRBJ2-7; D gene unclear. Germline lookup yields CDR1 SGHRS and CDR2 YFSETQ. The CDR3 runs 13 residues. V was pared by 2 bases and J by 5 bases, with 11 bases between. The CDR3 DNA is TGCGCCAGCAGCTTTAGGGCTGTGGACGAGCAGTACTTC. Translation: CASSFRAVDEQYF.

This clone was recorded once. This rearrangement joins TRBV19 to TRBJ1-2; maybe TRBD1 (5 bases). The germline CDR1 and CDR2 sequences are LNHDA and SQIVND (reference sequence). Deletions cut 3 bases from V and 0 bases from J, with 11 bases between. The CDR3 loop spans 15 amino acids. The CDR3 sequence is CASSIYGGPNYGYTF. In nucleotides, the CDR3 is TGTGCCAGTAGTATTTATGGGGGACCTAACTATGGCTACACCTTC.

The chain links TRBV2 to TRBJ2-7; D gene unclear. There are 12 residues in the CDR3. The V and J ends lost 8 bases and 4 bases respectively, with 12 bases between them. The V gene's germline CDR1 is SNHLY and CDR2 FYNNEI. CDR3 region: CASCRMVYEQYF. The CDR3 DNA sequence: TGTGCCAGCTGCCGGATGGTTTACGAGCAGTACTTC.

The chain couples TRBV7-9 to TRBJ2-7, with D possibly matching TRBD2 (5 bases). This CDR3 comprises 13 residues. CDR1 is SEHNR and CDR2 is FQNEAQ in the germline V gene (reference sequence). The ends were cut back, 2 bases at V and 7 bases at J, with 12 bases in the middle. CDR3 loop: CASSLSDSTEQYF. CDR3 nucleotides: TGTGCCAGCAGCTTATCGGACTCAACAGAGCAGTACTTC.

DNA of the CDR3: TGTGCCATCAGTGAGTCCAGGGGTAGCGGGAGGCCAGATACGCAGTATTTT. It encodes CAISESRGSGRPDTQYF. The chain recombines TRBV10-3 with TRBJ2-3, with 10 bases lining up with TRBD2. This CDR3 is 17 amino acids long. V gave up 0 bases and J gave up 4 bases; unmatched junction bases: 7. CDR1 and CDR2 from the germline V gene are ENHRY and SYGVKD.

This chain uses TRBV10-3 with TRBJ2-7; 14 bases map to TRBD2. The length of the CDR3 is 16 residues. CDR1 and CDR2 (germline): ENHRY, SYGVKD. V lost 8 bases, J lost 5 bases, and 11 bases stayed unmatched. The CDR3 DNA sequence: TGTGCCATCGATGGGACTAGCGGGAGCCGCAAGGACGAGCAGTACTTC. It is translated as CAIDGTSGSRKDEQYF.

The CDR3 DNA reads as TGTGCCAGCAGTAAACTAGCGGGAGAGTCCAATGAGCAGTTCTTC. This sequence encodes CASSKLAGESNEQFF. The chain uses TRBV6-5 and TRBJ2-1; 11 bases align to TRBD2. V dropped 5 bases and J dropped 6; count of bases not matched to a gene: 6. This CDR3 has 15 amino acids. Germline V gene lookup returns CDR1 MNHEY and CDR2 SVGAGI.

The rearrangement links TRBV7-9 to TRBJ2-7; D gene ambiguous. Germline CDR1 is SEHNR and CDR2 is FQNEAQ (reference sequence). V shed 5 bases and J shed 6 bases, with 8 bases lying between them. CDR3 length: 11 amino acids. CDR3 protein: CASSPLGEQYF. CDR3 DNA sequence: TGTGCCAGCAGCCCTCTGGGCGAGCAGTACTTC.

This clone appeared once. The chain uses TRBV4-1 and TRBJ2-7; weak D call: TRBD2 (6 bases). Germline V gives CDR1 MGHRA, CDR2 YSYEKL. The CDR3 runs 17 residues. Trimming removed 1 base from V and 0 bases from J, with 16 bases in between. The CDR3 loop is CASSQVGGTPTSYEQYF. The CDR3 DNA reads TGCGCCAGCAGCCAAGTTGGCGGGACTCCTACCTCCTACGAGCAGTACTTC.

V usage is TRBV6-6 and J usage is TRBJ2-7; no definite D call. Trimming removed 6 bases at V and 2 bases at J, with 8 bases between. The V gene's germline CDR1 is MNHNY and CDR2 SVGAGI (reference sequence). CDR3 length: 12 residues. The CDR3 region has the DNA TGTGCCAGCAGCCAGGATGCCTACGAGCAGTACTTC. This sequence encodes CASSQDAYEQYF.

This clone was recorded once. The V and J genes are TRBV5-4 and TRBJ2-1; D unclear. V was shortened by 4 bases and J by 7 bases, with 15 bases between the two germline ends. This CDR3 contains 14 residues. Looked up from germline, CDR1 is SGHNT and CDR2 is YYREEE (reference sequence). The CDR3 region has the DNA TGTGCCAGCAGCGACGAGTATGCTTGGAATGAGCAGTTCTTC. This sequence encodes CASSDEYAWNEQFF.

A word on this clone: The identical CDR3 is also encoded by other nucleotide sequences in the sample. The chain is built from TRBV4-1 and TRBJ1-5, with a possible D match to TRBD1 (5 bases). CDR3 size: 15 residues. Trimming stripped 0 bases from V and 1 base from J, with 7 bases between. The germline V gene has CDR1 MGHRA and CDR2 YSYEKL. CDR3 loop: CASSQDQGSNQPQHF. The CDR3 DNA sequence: TGCGCCAGCAGCCAAGATCAGGGAAGCAATCAGCCCCAGCATTTT.

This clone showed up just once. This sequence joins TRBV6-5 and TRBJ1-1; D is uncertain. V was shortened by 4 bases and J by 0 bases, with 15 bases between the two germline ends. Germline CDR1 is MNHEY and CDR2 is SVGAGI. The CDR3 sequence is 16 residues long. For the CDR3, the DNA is TGTGCCAGCAGTTCTCCCGGGGTTAGGTTGAACACTGAAGCTTTCTTT. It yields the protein CASSSPGVRLNTEAFF.

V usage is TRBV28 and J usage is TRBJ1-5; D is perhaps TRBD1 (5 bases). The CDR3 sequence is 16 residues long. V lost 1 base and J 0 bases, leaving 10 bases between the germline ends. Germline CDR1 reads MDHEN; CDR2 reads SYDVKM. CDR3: CASSLSGTDSNQPQHF. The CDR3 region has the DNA TGTGCCAGCAGTTTATCGGGGACCGATAGCAATCAGCCCCAGCATTTT.